This T cell receptor beta chain was sequenced for a study of blood T cells in healthy people across ages. V was cut by 1 base and J by 8 bases, with 11 bases left in between. This CDR3 comprises 14 residues. Germline lookup yields CDR1 KGHSH and CDR2 LQKENI. For the second PCR, which ran for roughly 7 to 11 cycles, a sample-barcoded 5' primer and a J-beta primer mix were used. Each cDNA molecule carried a tag from a template-switch adaptor that contained 12 random nucleotides. TCRdb recomputed calls from the 5' RACE reads with MiXCR, one row per CDR3 protein. The table lists fewer than 900,000 distinct CDR3 sequences, roughly 41% of them singletons.

This TCR came from a woman aged 55 to 70 in good health. The sample consisted of blood. The chain joins TRBV18 to TRBJ1-4, with D perhaps TRBD1 (5 bases). CDR3 protein: CASSPRGIEEKLFF. The CDR3 DNA reads as TGTGCCAGCTCACCACGGGGGATAGAAGAAAAACTGTTTTTT.